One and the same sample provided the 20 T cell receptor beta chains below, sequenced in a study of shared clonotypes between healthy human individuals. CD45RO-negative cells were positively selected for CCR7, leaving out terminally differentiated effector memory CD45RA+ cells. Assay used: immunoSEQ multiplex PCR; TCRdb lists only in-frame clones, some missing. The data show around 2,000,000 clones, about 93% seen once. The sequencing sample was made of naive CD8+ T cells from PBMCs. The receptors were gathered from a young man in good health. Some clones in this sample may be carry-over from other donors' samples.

The CDR3 protein is CASGARDGVSYEQYF. The CDR3, as DNA: TGTGCCAGCGGCGCCAGGGACGGTGTCTCCTACGAGCAGTACTTC. The chain is built from TRBV6-5 and TRBJ2-7; D could derive from TRBD1 or TRBD2 (5 bases each). Germline assignment: CDR1 MNHEY and CDR2 SVGAGI. The CDR3 is 15 amino acids. The V end was cut by 8 bases, the J end by 0 bases, with 17 bases between.

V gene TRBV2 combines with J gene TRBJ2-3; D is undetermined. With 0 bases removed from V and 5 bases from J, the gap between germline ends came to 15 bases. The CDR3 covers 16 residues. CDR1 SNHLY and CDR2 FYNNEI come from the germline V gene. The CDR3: CASSEAASGVEDTQYF. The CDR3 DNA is TGTGCCAGCAGTGAAGCGGCTAGTGGTGTTGAAGATACGCAGTATTTT.

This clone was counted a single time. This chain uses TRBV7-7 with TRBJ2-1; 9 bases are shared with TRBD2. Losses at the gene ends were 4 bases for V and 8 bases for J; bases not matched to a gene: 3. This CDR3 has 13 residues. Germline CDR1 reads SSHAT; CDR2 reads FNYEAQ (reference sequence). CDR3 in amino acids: CASSSRLADEQFF. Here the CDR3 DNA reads TGTGCCAGCAGCTCCAGACTAGCGGATGAGCAGTTCTTC.

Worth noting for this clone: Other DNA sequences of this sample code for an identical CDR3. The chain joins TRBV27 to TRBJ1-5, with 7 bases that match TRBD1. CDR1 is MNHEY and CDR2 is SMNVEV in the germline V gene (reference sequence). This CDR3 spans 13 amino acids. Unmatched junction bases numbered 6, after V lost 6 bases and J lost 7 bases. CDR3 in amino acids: CASSDRVGQPQHF. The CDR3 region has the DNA TGTGCCAGCAGCGACAGGGTAGGGCAGCCCCAGCATTTT.

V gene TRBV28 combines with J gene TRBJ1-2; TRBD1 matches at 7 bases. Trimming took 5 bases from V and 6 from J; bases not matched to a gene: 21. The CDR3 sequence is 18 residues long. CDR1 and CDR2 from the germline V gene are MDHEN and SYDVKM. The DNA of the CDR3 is TGTGCCAGCAGTACGTTATTTGACAGGGACCCACGGATGCATGGCTACACCTTC. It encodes CASSTLFDRDPRMHGYTF.

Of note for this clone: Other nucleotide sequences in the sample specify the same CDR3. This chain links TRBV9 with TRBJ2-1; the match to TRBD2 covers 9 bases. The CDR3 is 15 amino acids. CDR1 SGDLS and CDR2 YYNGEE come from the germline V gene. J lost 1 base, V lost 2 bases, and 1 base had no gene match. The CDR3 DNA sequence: TGTGCCAGCAGCGTTGCGGGAGGGTCCTACAATGAGCAGTTCTTC. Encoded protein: CASSVAGGSYNEQFF. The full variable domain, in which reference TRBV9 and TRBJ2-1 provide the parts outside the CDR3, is DSGVTQTPKHLITATGQRVTLRCSPRSGDLSVYWYQQSLDQGLQFLIQYYNGEERAKGNILERFSAQQFPDLHSELNLSSLELGDSALYFCASSVAGGSYNEQFFGPGTRLTVL.

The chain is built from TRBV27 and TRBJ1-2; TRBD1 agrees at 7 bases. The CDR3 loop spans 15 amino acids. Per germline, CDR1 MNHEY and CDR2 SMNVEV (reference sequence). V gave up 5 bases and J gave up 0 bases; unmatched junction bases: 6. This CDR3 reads CASSTRQGANYGYTF. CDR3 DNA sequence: TGTGCCAGCAGTACCCGACAGGGAGCTAACTATGGCTACACCTTC.

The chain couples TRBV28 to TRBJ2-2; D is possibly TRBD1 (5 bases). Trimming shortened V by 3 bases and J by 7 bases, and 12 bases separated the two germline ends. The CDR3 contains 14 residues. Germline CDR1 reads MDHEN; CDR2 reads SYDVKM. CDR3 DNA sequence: TGTGCCAGCAGTTTTCTAGGGGCGGTCGGGGAGCTGTTTTTT. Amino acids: CASSFLGAVGELFF. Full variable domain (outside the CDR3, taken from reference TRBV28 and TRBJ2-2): DVKVTQSSRYLVKRTGEKVFLECVQDMDHENMFWYRQDPGLGLRLIYFSYDVKMKEKGDIPEGYSVSREKKERFSLILESASTNQTSMYLCASSFLGAVGELFFGEGSRLTVL.

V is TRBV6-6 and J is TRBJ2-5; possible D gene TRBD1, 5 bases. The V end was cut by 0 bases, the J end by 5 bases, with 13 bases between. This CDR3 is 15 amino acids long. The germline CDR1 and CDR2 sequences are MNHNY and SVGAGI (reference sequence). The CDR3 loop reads CASSYSKTGRETQYF. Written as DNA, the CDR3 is TGTGCCAGCAGTTACTCGAAAACAGGCCGGGAGACCCAGTACTTC.

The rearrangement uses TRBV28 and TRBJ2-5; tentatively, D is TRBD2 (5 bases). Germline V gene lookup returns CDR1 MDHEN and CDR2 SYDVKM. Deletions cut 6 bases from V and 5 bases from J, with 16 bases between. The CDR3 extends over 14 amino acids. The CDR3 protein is CASREVGFKETQYF. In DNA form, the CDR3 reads TGTGCCAGCAGGGAGGTGGGTTTCAAGGAGACCCAGTACTTC. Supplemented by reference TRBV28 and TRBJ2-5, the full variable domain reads DVKVTQSSRYLVKRTGEKVFLECVQDMDHENMFWYRQDPGLGLRLIYFSYDVKMKEKGDIPEGYSVSREKKERFSLILESASTNQTSMYLCASREVGFKETQYFGPGTRLLVL.

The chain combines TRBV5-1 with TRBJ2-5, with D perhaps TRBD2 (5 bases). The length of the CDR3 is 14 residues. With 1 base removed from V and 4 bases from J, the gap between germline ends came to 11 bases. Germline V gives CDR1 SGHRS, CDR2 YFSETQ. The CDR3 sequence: CASSLWEFGETQYF. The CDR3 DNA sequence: TGCGCCAGCAGCTTGTGGGAGTTTGGAGAGACCCAGTACTTC.

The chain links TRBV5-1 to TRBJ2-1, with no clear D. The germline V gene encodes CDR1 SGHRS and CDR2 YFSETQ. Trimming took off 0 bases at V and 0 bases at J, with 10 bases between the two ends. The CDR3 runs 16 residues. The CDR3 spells CASSLDPTDSYNEQFF. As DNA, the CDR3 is TGCGCCAGCAGCTTGGACCCGACGGACTCCTACAATGAGCAGTTCTTC.

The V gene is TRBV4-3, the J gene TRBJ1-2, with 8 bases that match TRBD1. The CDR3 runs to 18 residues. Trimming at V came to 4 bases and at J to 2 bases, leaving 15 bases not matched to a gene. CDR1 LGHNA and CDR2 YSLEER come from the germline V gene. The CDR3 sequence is CASSPAAARQGRNYGYTF. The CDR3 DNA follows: TGCGCCAGCAGCCCGGCAGCCGCCCGACAGGGGAGAAACTATGGCTACACCTTC.

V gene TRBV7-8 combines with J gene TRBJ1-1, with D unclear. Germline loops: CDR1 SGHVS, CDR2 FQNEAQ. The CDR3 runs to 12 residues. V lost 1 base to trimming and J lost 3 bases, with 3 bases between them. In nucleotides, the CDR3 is TGTGCCAGCAGCTTAGAGTACACTGAAGCTTTCTTT. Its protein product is CASSLEYTEAFF.

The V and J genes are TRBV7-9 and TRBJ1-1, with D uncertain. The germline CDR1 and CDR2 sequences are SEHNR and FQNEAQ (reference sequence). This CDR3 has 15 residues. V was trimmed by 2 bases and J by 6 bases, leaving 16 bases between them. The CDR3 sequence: CASSLNTPPMAEAFF. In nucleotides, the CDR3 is TGTGCCAGCAGCTTAAATACCCCCCCAATGGCTGAAGCTTTCTTT. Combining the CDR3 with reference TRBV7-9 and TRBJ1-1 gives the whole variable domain DTGVSQNPRHKITKRGQNVTFRCDPISEHNRLYWYRQTLGQGPEFLTYFQNEAQLEKSRLLSDRFSAERPKGSFSTLEIQRTEQGDSAMYLCASSLNTPPMAEAFFGQGTRLTVV.

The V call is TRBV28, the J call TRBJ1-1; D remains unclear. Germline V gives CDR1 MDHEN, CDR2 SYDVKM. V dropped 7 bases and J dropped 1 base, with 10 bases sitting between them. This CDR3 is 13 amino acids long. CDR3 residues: CASTLDTNTEAFF. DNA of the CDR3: TGTGCCAGCACCCTAGACACGAACACTGAAGCTTTCTTT.

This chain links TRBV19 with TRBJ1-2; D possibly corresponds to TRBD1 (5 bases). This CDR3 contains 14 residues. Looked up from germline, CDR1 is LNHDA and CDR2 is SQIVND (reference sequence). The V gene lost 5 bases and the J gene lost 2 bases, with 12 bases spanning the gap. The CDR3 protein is CASSFRTTNYGYTF. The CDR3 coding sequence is TGTGCCAGTAGTTTCCGGACAACCAACTATGGCTACACCTTC.

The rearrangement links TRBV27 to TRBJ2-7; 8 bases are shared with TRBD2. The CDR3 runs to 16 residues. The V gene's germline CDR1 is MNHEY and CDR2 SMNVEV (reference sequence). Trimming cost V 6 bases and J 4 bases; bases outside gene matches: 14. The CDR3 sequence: CASSPYRAGARYEQYF. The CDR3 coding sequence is TGTGCCAGCAGCCCTTATCGAGCGGGAGCTCGGTACGAGCAGTACTTC.

CDR3 nucleotide sequence: TGTGCCACCAGCAGAGAAGCGGGAGGTTTTTACGAGCAGTACTTC. This codes for CATSREAGGFYEQYF. This chain connects TRBV15 to TRBJ2-7, with TRBD2 identical over 9 bases. The V gene's germline CDR1 is LNHNV and CDR2 YYDKDF (reference sequence). V shed 0 bases and J 4 bases; nucleotides not matched to a gene: 4. The CDR3 length is 15 residues.

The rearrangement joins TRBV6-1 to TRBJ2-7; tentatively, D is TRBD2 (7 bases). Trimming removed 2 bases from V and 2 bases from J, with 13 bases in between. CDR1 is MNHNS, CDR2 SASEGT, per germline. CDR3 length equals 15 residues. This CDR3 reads CASSESGGRAYEQYF. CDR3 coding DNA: TGTGCCAGCAGTGAATCCGGGGGGCGCGCCTACGAGCAGTACTTC.